This T cell receptor beta chain was found in a study of T cell responses to AZD1222 COVID-19 vaccine (dated by TCRdb to about 2021). Regarding the study in general: AZD1222 recipients whose second dose came at about 4 weeks and those whose second dose came at about 12 weeks were combined into one group, since spike-specific TCR depth and breadth did not differ between the two schedules. A total of 240 or so trial participants underwent TCR sequencing, of whom 207 had received two doses of AZD1222 and some 26 had received two doses of the MenACWY control vaccine. Trial participants were enrolled by age into 18-55, 56-69 and 70-plus year subgroups, with around 150, 28 and 57 TCR-sequenced participants respectively. What the work shows at the level of the full study, not this receptor alone: Conclusions about previously exposed vaccinees are limited because only six or seven AZD1222 recipients were SARS-CoV-2 seropositive at baseline. Because no day 14 peak-response samples were available, repertoires were characterized only after the peak T cell response. Reportedly, close to half of the unique spike-specific TCRs recognized epitopes lying outside the regions that are mutated in the B.1.351 and B.1.1.7 variants. Participants were mostly white British, with more females than males. The authors suggested clonal diversity may have been underestimated. The 56-69-year group was small, and its depth increase did not reach significance, likely because of low power. CD4 TCRs associated with the vaccine covered the entire spike protein, and the dominant responses were in regions 160-218 and 743-854. Spike-specific TCR breadth and depth rose significantly after two AZD1222 doses compared with day 0 and with MenACWY recipients.

The CDR3 regions of human TCRbeta chains were analyzed by immunosequencing. The published analysis was carried out like this. Repertoire TCRs were checked for matches against a reference library of SARS-CoV-2-specific TCRs that had been generated using the MIRA antigen-specificity platform. Breadth was defined as the fraction of unique TCRs that were SARS-CoV-2-associated, and depth was defined as the fraction of total T cells that were SARS-CoV-2-associated. Using the MIRA data, every spike-specific TCR was mapped to the spike region that the TCR reacted to and assigned to either a CD4 or a CD8 class. Log10-transformed breadth and depth values were compared by one-way ANOVA with Sidak's multiple comparisons tests. Sourced from immuneACCESS, this table was stored by TCRdb with only in-frame sequences that have V and J called. A share of the clones is absent; for the studies checked, an unresolved V gene accounts for under half, and the remainder has no known explanation. V and J calls plus clone size are reproduced from that table; the DNA served to infer D and trimming. Within this sample are some 36,000 clones, with approximately 91% of them counted one time only. The ten largest clonotypes hold about 7% of the sample.

Points on this clone: No antigen is known for it. Base quality data are lacking; no much larger clone is found one base away.

According to the study, the label for this sample's time point signals: baseline before first vaccination. Vaccinee samples were obtained from the UK trials COV001 and COV002, which included a single-blind randomized controlled phase 2/3 trial of AZD1222 (ChAdOx1 nCoV-19) in healthy adults. For TCRbeta chain sequencing, PBMC samples were collected from trial participants at day 0 and at day 28 after the second dose. The clonotype originates from an adult in good health. The sample was peripheral blood, taken on day 0 of AZD1222 vaccination.

The CDR3 has the sequence CASSVDPAHTEAFF. The sequence in DNA is TGTGCCAGCAGCGTCGACCCAGCGCACACTGAAGCTTTCTTT. The V and J segments used are TRBV9 and TRBJ1-1; the D segment cannot be called with confidence. Including the terminal cysteine and phenylalanine, the CDR3 comprises 14 residues. Only the CDR3 region is kept as DNA, spanning 42 bases read in frame from base 1. According to the germline V gene, CDR1 reads SGDLS and CDR2 reads YYNGEE. V gives up 2 bases and J gives up 3 bases, and the segment between their germline ends measures 11 bases.